A selection of T cell receptor beta chains follows, all from one sample in a study of T cell responses to AZD1222 COVID-19 vaccine. This table comes from immunoSEQ multiplex PCR, and its TCRdb copy is limited to in-frame clones, with some not included. The sample yields 160,000 or so clones, about nine tenths seen once. The material was peripheral blood, obtained after recovery from COVID-19. The source of these receptors is an adult who had recovered from COVID-19. Each CDR3 is given with its conserved first and last residue. D genes are given only for firm matches. Size is stated for part of the rows, as once, few or many counts, or as a class when the clone is expanded.

>once|.|TRBJ2-3|TRBV4-1
CASSQAEGTDTQYF
TGCGCCAGCAGCCAAGCCGAGGGCACAGATACGCAGTATTTT
>.|TRBD1|TRBJ1-4|TRBV6-6
CASSSHRGGEKLFF
TGTGCCAGCAGTTCACACAGGGGCGGTGAAAAACTGTTTTTT
>.|.|TRBJ2-3|TRBV7-9
CASSRDTDTQYF
TGTGCCAGCAGCCGGGATACAGATACGCAGTATTTT
>once|.|TRBJ1-1|TRBV5-6
CASSLRLGRGGNTEAFF
TGTGCCAGCAGCTTGCGGTTAGGGCGGGGAGGGAACACTGAAGCTTTCTTT
>once|TRBD1|TRBJ1-5|TRBV6-5
CASSPGTGVEQPQHF
TGTGCCAGCAGTCCTGGGACAGGGGTGGAACAGCCCCAGCATTTT
>.|.|TRBJ2-1|TRBV7-2
CASSSQRASYNEQFF
TGTGCCAGCAGCTCCCAGCGGGCCTCCTACAATGAGCAGTTCTTC
>.|TRBD1|TRBJ2-7|TRBV10-3
CAISESTGQGVYEQYF
TGTGCCATCAGTGAGTCGACGGGACAGGGGGTCTACGAGCAGTACTTC
>.|.|TRBJ2-3|TRBV7-6
CASSWTVFGSSTDTQYF
TGTGCCAGCAGCTGGACAGTCTTTGGTTCTAGCACAGATACGCAGTATTTT
>.|.|TRBJ1-2|TRBV29-1
CSGEADYGYTF
TGCAGCGGGGAGGCAGACTATGGCTACACCTTC
>.|.|TRBJ2-7|TRBV11-1
CASSFYGGTYEQYF
TGTGCCAGCAGCTTTTATGGCGGGACCTACGAGCAGTACTTC
>.|.|TRBJ1-1|TRBV28
CASSLGGRGRTEAFF
TGTGCCAGCAGTTTAGGGGGGAGGGGGAGGACTGAAGCTTTCTTT
>.|.|TRBJ2-5|TRBV19
CATSLGGRETQYF
TGTGCCACCTCGCTCGGGGGTAGGGAGACCCAGTACTTC
>.|.|TRBJ1-5|TRBV21-1
CASSKSKTGTVRNQPQHF
TGTGCCAGCAGCAAATCGAAAACAGGAACGGTGCGCAATCAGCCCCAGCATTTT
>once|.|TRBJ2-7|TRBV5-4
CASSLAGKGHGHEQYF
TGTGCCAGCAGCTTGGCCGGGAAGGGACACGGCCACGAGCAGTACTTC
>.|.|TRBJ2-3|TRBV9
CASSASGAGGTDTQYF
TGTGCCAGCAGCGCCTCGGGGGCCGGAGGCACAGATACGCAGTATTTT
>.|.|TRBJ2-5|TRBV9
CASSLGTFQETQYF
TGTGCCAGCAGCCTTGGGACGTTCCAAGAGACCCAGTACTTC
>few|.|TRBJ2-3|TRBV9
CASSYLVGDTQYF
TGTGCCAGCAGCTATCTAGTGGGAGATACGCAGTATTTT
>.|TRBD2|TRBJ2-5|TRBV7-2
CASSSRTSGGQETQYF
TGTGCCAGCAGCTCGAGGACTAGCGGGGGCCAAGAGACCCAGTACTTC
>.|.|TRBJ2-7|TRBV19
CASSPRPLQESYEQYF
TGTGCCAGTAGTCCCAGACCTTTACAGGAATCCTACGAGCAGTACTTC
>.|.|TRBJ2-7|TRBV1
CTSSHSPQGYEQYF
TGCACCAGCAGCCATTCGCCGCAAGGATACGAGCAGTACTTC
>few|.|TRBJ1-2|TRBV19
CASSLEGGYTF
TGTGCCAGTAGCCTGGAGGGGGGCTACACCTTC
>.|.|TRBJ2-5|TRBV6-5
CASSFTPGTWETQYF
TGTGCCAGCAGTTTTACCCCAGGAACGTGGGAGACCCAGTACTTC
>.|TRBD2|TRBJ2-1|TRBV9
CASSAETSGGSTFSYNEQFF
TGTGCCAGCAGCGCCGAGACTAGCGGCGGATCTACTTTTTCCTACAATGAGCAGTTCTTC
>.|.|TRBJ1-1|TRBV5-4
CASSLKPGSNTEAFF
TGTGCCAGCAGCTTAAAGCCAGGGAGCAACACTGAAGCTTTCTTT
>few|.|TRBJ1-4|TRBV19
CASSITATNEKLFF
TGTGCCAGTAGTATAACGGCAACTAATGAAAAACTGTTTTTT
>.|.|TRBJ2-1|TRBV10-3
CAISDRGDNEQFF
TGTGCCATCAGTGACAGGGGAGACAATGAGCAGTTCTTC
>.|.|TRBJ1-2|TRBV6-1
CASSEAAAGVHYGYTF
TGTGCCAGCAGTGAAGCGGCCGCAGGGGTTCACTATGGCTACACCTTC
>.|.|TRBJ2-7|TRBV4-1
CASSHDTGFEQYF
TGCGCCAGCAGCCACGATACAGGGTTCGAGCAGTACTTC
>once|.|TRBJ2-1|TRBV4-3
CASSQGSGTPPFF
TGCGCCAGCAGCCAAGGGTCAGGGACCCCTCCCTTCTTC
>.|.|TRBJ1-2|TRBV19
CASRPKRQALYGYTF
TGTGCCAGCCGCCCTAAAAGACAGGCTCTATATGGCTACACCTTC
>.|.|TRBJ2-3|TRBV5-6
CASSLSVRAIYF
TGTGCCAGCAGCCTAAGCGTCAGAGCCATTTATTTT
>.|.|TRBJ1-2|TRBV6-5
CASSWQSEVEGYTF
TGTGCCAGCAGTTGGCAGTCAGAGGTTGAAGGCTACACCTTC
>.|TRBD1|TRBJ1-1|TRBV7-2
CASSSQGGGTEAFF
TGTGCCAGCAGCTCTCAGGGGGGGGGCACTGAAGCTTTCTTT
>once|.|TRBJ1-1|TRBV28
CASSLMGEAFF
TGTGCCAGCAGTTTAATGGGGGAAGCTTTCTTT
>.|.|TRBJ2-5|TRBV19
CASSMNREETQYF
TGTGCCAGTAGTATGAACAGGGAAGAGACCCAGTACTTC
>.|.|TRBJ2-3|TRBV2
CASSGGLSTDTQYF
TGTGCCAGCTCTGGGGGATTAAGCACAGATACGCAGTATTTT
>.|.|TRBJ1-1|TRBV4-3
CASSRERAVNTEAFF
TGCGCCAGCAGCCGAGAGAGGGCGGTGAACACTGAAGCTTTCTTT
>.|.|TRBJ2-5|TRBV10-3
CAISESLGHFQETQYF
TGTGCCATCAGTGAGTCGTTGGGACATTTCCAAGAGACCCAGTACTTC
>.|TRBD1|TRBJ1-5|TRBV2
CASSLQGASNQPQHF
TGTGCCAGCAGTCTTCAGGGGGCGAGCAATCAGCCCCAGCATTTT
>.|.|TRBJ1-2|TRBV4-2
CASSQVRRERSGYTF
TGTGCCAGCAGCCAAGTTCGCAGGGAGAGGTCCGGCTACACCTTC
>few|TRBD2|TRBJ2-1|TRBV7-9
CASRISAGGYNEQFF
TGTGCCAGCAGAATCTCAGCGGGAGGATACAATGAGCAGTTCTTC
>.|TRBD2|TRBJ2-7|TRBV4-2
CASSPYGAAGGYEQYF
TGTGCCAGCAGCCCATATGGGGCAGCGGGAGGCTACGAGCAGTACTTC
>.|.|TRBJ1-3|TRBV18
CASSPSGTSGNTIYF
TGTGCCAGCTCACCTTCGGGGACTTCTGGAAACACCATATATTTT
>few|.|TRBJ2-5|TRBV18
CASSPPSPAGGETQYF
TGTGCCAGCTCACCACCTTCCCCCGCTGGCGGAGAGACCCAGTACTTC
>.|.|TRBJ2-5|TRBV19
CATRESYQETQYF
TGTGCCACAAGAGAATCGTACCAAGAGACCCAGTACTTC